This T cell receptor beta chain is drawn from a study of shared clonotypes between healthy human individuals (dated by TCRdb to 2020 to 2022). At the level of the whole study: The cohort included a few men and a couple of women between 18 and 49 years of age. For each donor, CD4 naive and CD4 memory were each given three plates, CD8 naive was given two plates, and CD8 memory was given one plate. Blood TCR repertoires of four to six healthy adults were deeply sequenced to estimate repertoire size and the extent of clonotype sharing between individuals. To increase sequencing depth and limit assay-specific biases, TCR repertoire library preparation and sequencing were carried out by different laboratories using diverse techniques. Leukapheresis yielded between about 0.9 and 9.5 billion PBMCs per donor.

TCR CDR3 regions were amplified from genomic DNA by multiplex PCR using the deep immunoSEQ assay. Extracted genomic DNA from each cell subset was spread evenly across all wells of several immunoSEQ 96-well plates, with each plate serving as a replicate. For sorted subsets, around 0.2 ug of genomic DNA, equivalent to tens of thousands of T cell genomes, went into each replicate PCR. The purified libraries were quantified using a Qubit 3.0 fluorometer, sized with a Bioanalyzer 2100, and then quantified again using the KAPA Library Quantification kit. Each immunoSEQ 96-well plate was sequenced on its own single-read 150-cycle Illumina NextSeq 550 flow cell. From the authors' description of their analysis: Because only junctional sequences without quality scores were contained in the immunoSEQ output, filtering matching that applied to full-length reads could not be performed. Sequences were annotated with PyIR, a Python wrapper for IgBLAST v1.9, using IMGT germline references to assign V/J genes and CDR3. Reads with weak V/J assignments (E-value above 1e-6), missing CDR3, stop codons, out-of-frame junctions, or ambiguous translated residues were removed. V3J clonotypes were defined by identical inferred V gene, J gene, and CDR3 amino acid sequence. The percentage overlap between two repertoires was calculated by dividing the number of shared unique clonotypes by the size of the smaller repertoire. RTK rarefaction, the Chao1 estimator, and Recon v2.1 estimates of unobserved clonotypes were used to assess repertoire richness. Generation probabilities for all TCRbeta clonotypes obtained by the gDNA method from a handful of donors were computed using OLGA. TCRdb limited this immuneACCESS table to in-frame rearrangements with V and J called. A share of clones is missing; checked studies link under half to unresolved V genes, and the rest is unexplained. V and J calls and clone size come straight from that table; D and trimming were deduced from the DNA. The sample yields over 1.4 million clones; approximately 96% were counted once. 0.95% to 1.5% of the sample is taken by the ten largest.

The donors were healthy, HIV-negative adults who had no recently reported acute infections or vaccinations. All donors were Caucasian adults living in Nashville, Tennessee, USA. CD4+ T cells were enriched by magnetic negative selection, after which naive cells were positively selected on CD45RA and the negative fraction was taken as the memory subset. After blood collection by leukapheresis, PBMCs were isolated using Ficoll-Histopaque density gradient centrifugation and then cryopreserved in the vapor phase of liquid nitrogen. Analytical flow cytometry was used to check the purity and quantity of every magnetically sorted T cell population. Each sorted fraction had its genomic DNA isolated and then quantified by UV absorbance on a Nanodrop 2000c. Results and caveats for the whole study, not just this receptor: Rarefaction of sorted-subset datasets indicated incomplete sequencing despite the large sequencing depth. Based on pairwise subsampling, the degree of clonotype sharing among donors was expected to be affected by sequencing depth. Because the study included a small number of donors, the genetic and exposure-history diversity represented was limited. Naive subsets generally had larger estimated clonotype richness than memory subsets. Across four donors, 4.5% to 6.5% of naive CD4, around 3.5% of naive CD8, roughly 2.2% of memory CD4, and over 0.35% of memory CD8 clonotypes were shared. Sampling was restricted to blood, and TCR repertoires in tissues likely differ from the TCR repertoires found in blood. Clonotypes shared by all four sorted-subset donors showed higher generation probabilities than non-shared clonotypes.

Comment on this clone: Its antigen remains unidentified. Qualities for individual bases were not recorded, and no much larger clone is one base off.

Deletion took 2 bases off V and 5 bases off J, with a span of 7 bases between the germline ends. The CDR3 starts with the cysteine, ends with the phenylalanine, and has 13 residues. Only the CDR3 part of the read is kept: 39 bases, read in frame from the first base. Based on the germline V gene, the CDR1 and CDR2 sequences are KGHSH and LQKENI. The chain is made from TRBV18 and TRBJ2-1; the D gene is unclear. Sequencing used naive CD4+ T cells sorted from blood. The sample's cell subset or site label is to be understood as: CD45RA+ positively selected. The source of this sequence is a man aged 30 to 39 in good health. The DNA reads as follows: TGTGCCAGCTCACCAAGCAGAGACAATGAGCAGTTCTTC. It encodes CASSPSRDNEQFF.